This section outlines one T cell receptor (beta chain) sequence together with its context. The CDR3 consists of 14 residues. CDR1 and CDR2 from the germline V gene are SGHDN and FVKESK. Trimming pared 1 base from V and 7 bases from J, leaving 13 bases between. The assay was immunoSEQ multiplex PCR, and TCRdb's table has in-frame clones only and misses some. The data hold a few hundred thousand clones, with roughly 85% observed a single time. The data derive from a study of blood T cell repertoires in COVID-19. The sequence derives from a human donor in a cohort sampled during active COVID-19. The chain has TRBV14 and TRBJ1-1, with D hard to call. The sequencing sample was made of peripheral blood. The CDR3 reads CASSQVSSGIEAFF. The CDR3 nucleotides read TGTGCCAGCAGCCAAGTTTCTAGCGGGATTGAAGCTTTCTTT.